Below are 6 T cell receptor beta chains sequenced from a single sample in a study of shared clonotypes between healthy human individuals. TCRdb's copy holds only in-frame clones and misses some; the assay was immunoSEQ multiplex PCR. The data contain about 2.1 million clones, about 93% of them seen just once; the ten biggest clones take up around 1.7%. Terminally differentiated effector memory CD45RA+ cells were excluded from the naive CD8 cells, which were CD45RO-negative and positively selected for CCR7. Sequenced sample: naive CD8+ T cells from PBMCs. The source of these receptors is a man younger than 35 in good health. Some clones in this sample may be carry-over from other donors' samples.

The rearrangement joins TRBV10-3 to TRBJ2-7, with TRBD1 matching over 12 bases. The CDR3 length is 13 residues. Germline CDR1 is ENHRY and CDR2 is SYGVKD. V lost 9 bases and J lost 2; bases outside the gene matches: 2. Here the CDR3 DNA reads TGTGCCATGGGGACAGGGGGCCCCTACGAGCAGTACTTC. It specifies CAMGTGGPYEQYF.

This rearrangement joins TRBV27 to TRBJ2-7, with 10 bases aligning to TRBD2. The CDR3 covers 16 residues. The V and J ends lost 6 bases and 6 bases, in that order; junction bases with no gene match: 14. Germline loops: CDR1 MNHEY, CDR2 SMNVEV (reference sequence). CDR3 region: CASSPPPSGSILEQYF. Written as DNA, the CDR3 is TGTGCCAGCAGCCCCCCACCTAGCGGGAGTATCCTCGAGCAGTACTTC.

This clone was counted once. This rearrangement joins TRBV27 to TRBJ2-3, with 10 bases matching TRBD2. CDR3 length: 17 residues. Germline V CDR1 and CDR2: MNHEY, SMNVEV (reference sequence). The junction had 12 bases not matched to a gene; V was cut back by 5 bases and J by 4 bases. CDR3 coding DNA: TGTGCCAGCAGTCTCGGCCCGCTAGCGGGAGAGGCAGATACGCAGTATTTT. Amino acid sequence: CASSLGPLAGEADTQYF.

The chain joins TRBV28 to TRBJ2-3; D may be TRBD1 (6 bases). Per the germline V gene, CDR1 is MDHEN and CDR2 is SYDVKM. V was trimmed by 5 bases and J by 8 bases, leaving 23 bases between them. This CDR3 region has 16 residues. CDR3 in amino acids: CASSPSRGFARGTQYF. The CDR3, as DNA: TGTGCCAGCAGTCCTTCCAGGGGTTTTGCGAGAGGTACGCAGTATTTT.

The genes are TRBV7-3 and TRBJ1-5; 11 bases fit TRBD1. Germline V gene lookup returns CDR1 SGHTA and CDR2 FQGTGA. J gave up 7 bases and V 4 bases, and 3 bases lay outside the gene matches. The CDR3 loop spans 14 amino acids. The CDR3 protein is CASSYWTGGQPQHF. The CDR3 DNA is TGTGCCAGCAGCTATTGGACAGGGGGCCAGCCCCAGCATTTT.

The chain employs TRBV6-6 and TRBJ2-7; D may be TRBD1 (5 bases). V shed 6 bases and J shed 0 bases, with 15 bases lying between them. This CDR3 spans 15 amino acids. Germline loops: CDR1 MNHNY, CDR2 SVGAGI (reference sequence). The DNA for the CDR3 is TGTGCCAGCAGCATAGCAGGGCCGAGCTCCTACGAGCAGTACTTC. Amino acids: CASSIAGPSSYEQYF.